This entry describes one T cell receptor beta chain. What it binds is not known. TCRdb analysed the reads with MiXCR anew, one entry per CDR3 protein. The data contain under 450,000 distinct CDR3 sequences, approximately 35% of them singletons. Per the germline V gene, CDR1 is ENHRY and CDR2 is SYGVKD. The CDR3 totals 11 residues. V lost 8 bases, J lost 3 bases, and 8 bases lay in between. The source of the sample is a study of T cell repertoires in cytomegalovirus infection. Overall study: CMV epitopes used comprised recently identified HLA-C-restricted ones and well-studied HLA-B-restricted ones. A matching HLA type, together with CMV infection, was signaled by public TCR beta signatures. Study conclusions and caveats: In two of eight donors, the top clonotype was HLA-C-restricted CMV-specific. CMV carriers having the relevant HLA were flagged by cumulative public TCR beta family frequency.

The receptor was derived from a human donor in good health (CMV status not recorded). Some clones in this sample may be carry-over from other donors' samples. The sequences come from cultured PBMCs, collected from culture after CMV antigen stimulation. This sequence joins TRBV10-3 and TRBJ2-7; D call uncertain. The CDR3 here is CAIGINYEQYF. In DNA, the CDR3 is TGTGCCATCGGCATAAACTACGAGCAGTACTTC.